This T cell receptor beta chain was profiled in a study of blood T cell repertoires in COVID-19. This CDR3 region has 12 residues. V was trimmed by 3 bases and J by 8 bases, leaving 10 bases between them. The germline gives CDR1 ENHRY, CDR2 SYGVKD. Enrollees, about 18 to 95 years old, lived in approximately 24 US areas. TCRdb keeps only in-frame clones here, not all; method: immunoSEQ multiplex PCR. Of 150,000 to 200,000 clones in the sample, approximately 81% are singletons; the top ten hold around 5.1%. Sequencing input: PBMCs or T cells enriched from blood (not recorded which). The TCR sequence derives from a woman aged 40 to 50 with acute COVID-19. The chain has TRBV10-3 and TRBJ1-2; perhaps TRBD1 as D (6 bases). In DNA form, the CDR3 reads TGTGCCATCAGTGAAGGGGGTCTGGGCTACACCTTC. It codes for CAISEGGLGYTF.